This T cell receptor beta chain was captured by sequencing in a study of blood T cell repertoires in COVID-19. The germline V gene has CDR1 SGHTA and CDR2 FQGNSA. The CDR3 extends over 15 amino acids. V was pared by 5 bases and J by 3 bases, with 4 bases of the junction left unmatched. Assay: immunoSEQ multiplex PCR; the TCRdb copy retains only in-frame clones and omits some. The top ten clones hold 2% to 3% of a sample with around 230,000 clones, 83% of them seen once. This clone was recorded a few times. Sequenced input: peripheral blood. This sequence originates from a woman between 40 and 55 years old with active or convalescent COVID-19. The chain links TRBV7-2 to TRBJ2-1, with 10 bases matching TRBD1. The CDR3 reads CASSARDRGYNEQFF. In nucleotides, the CDR3 is TGTGCCAGCAGCGCCCGGGACAGGGGCTACAATGAGCAGTTCTTC.